A selection of T cell receptor beta chains follows, all from one sample in a study of blood T cell repertoires in COVID-19. The assay was immunoSEQ multiplex PCR, and TCRdb's table has in-frame clones only and misses some. The repertoire holds 240,000 or so clones, with 86% as singletons. Sequencing input: peripheral blood. The receptor source for this set is a man aged 55 to 70 with acute or convalescent COVID-19. Each CDR3 is given with its conserved first and last residue. A D gene is named only where the DNA matches it firmly. Size is omitted from some rows. Given values are once, few, many or a class for expanded clones.

j_gene	d_gene	len	abundance	v_gene	CDR3nt	CDR3aa
TRBJ2-4	-	13	-	TRBV12-5	TGTGCTAGTGGTTTGGTACACAGAAACATTCAGTACTTC	CASGLVHRNIQYF
TRBJ1-2	-	15	-	TRBV28	TGTGCCAGCAGTTTTCCCCCAGGGAGGGACTATGGCTACACCTTC	CASSFPPGRDYGYTF
TRBJ2-7	TRBD1	15	-	TRBV7-2	TGTGCCAGCAGCCCCCAGGGGGTTCGCTCCTACGAGCAGTACTTC	CASSPQGVRSYEQYF
TRBJ2-7	-	15	-	TRBV5-1	TGCGCCAGCAGCTTGGTTGGGGGAGGATTTGATGAGCAGTACTTC	CASSLVGGGFDEQYF
TRBJ2-5	TRBD1	15	-	TRBV5-1	TGCGCCAGCAGTGGGGGACAGGGAATGGAAGAGACCCAGTACTTC	CASSGGQGMEETQYF
TRBJ2-3	TRBD1	15	-	TRBV2	TGTGCCAGCAGTGAGCAGGGGGCAGTTGTAGATACGCAGTATTTT	CASSEQGAVVDTQYF
TRBJ1-5	TRBD1	14	-	TRBV6-2/TRBV6-3	TGTGCCAGCAGCCGGACAGGGTCTAGCCAGCCCCAGCATTTT	CASSRTGSSQPQHF
TRBJ1-4	TRBD1	16	-	TRBV4-2	TGTGCCAGCAGGGACAGGCCTGGAGTAGGTAATGAAAAACTGTTTTTT	CASRDRPGVGNEKLFF
TRBJ1-5	-	15	-	TRBV19	TGTGCCAGTAGTAACCTGGCAGGGGGCAATCAGCCCCAGCATTTT	CASSNLAGGNQPQHF
TRBJ1-3	TRBD1	16	-	TRBV5-4	TGTGCCAGCAGCTCGCCCGACAGGGGAGCCGGAAACACCATATATTTT	CASSSPDRGAGNTIYF
TRBJ1-1	TRBD1	14	few	TRBV6-5	TGTGCCGCCTCGAGACAGGGGATGAACACTGAAGCTTTCTTT	CAASRQGMNTEAFF
TRBJ2-7	-	15	-	TRBV28	TGTGCCAGCAGCCCTACGGGGGTGAGCTCCTACGAGCAGTACTTC	CASSPTGVSSYEQYF
TRBJ1-2	-	15	-	TRBV4-3	TGCGCCAGCAGCCCCAAAAGGGAGGTAGGCTATGGCTACACCTTC	CASSPKREVGYGYTF
TRBJ1-5	TRBD1	15	-	TRBV7-9	TGTGCCAGCAGCATTGCCGGGACAGGGGTTCAGCCCCAGCATTTT	CASSIAGTGVQPQHF
TRBJ1-2	-	15	-	TRBV28	TGTGCCAGCAGTTTATGGTCCGCAGGGAGGTATGGCTACACCTTC	CASSLWSAGRYGYTF
TRBJ2-6	-	14	-	TRBV2	TGTGCCAACCGGGAAAATTCTGGGGCCAACGTCCTGACTTTC	CANRENSGANVLTF
TRBJ2-1	-	16	-	TRBV7-6	TGTGCCAGCAGCTTAGGTGCTTCCACAGGGTTCAATGAGCAGTTCTTC	CASSLGASTGFNEQFF
TRBJ1-2	-	13	-	TRBV30	TGTGCCTGGAGTGCCAGGGCGGATGGTGGCTACACCTTC	CAWSARADGGYTF
TRBJ1-1	-	14	-	TRBV9	TGTGCCAGCAGCGTAGCCGGGGGAGGGACTGAAGCTTTCTTT	CASSVAGGGTEAFF
TRBJ2-7	TRBD1	16	-	TRBV28	TGTGCCAGCAGTTCTTCCGGGACAGGGCTAGGGTACGAGCAGTACTTC	CASSSSGTGLGYEQYF
TRBJ1-5	TRBD1	15	-	TRBV3-1/TRBV3-2	TGTGCCAGCAGCCGAGGACAGGGGGAGGGTCAGCCCCAGCATTTT	CASSRGQGEGQPQHF
TRBJ1-3	-	17	-	TRBV7-2	TGTGCCAGCAGACCAGGAGGACAGTTGATCTCTGGAAACACCATATATTTT	CASRPGGQLISGNTIYF